The text below deals with one T cell receptor beta chain. What it recognizes is unknown. The CDR3 contains 12 residues. The V gene lost 0 bases and the J gene lost 10 bases, with 9 bases spanning the gap. Germline values: CDR1 SNHLY, CDR2 FYNNEI. The data were obtained in a study of T cell responses to AZD1222 COVID-19 vaccine. General study findings and limits: Females outnumbered males among donors, who were mostly white British; clonal diversity was possibly underestimated.

Only in-frame clones appear in the TCRdb table, and some are missing; sequencing was by immunoSEQ multiplex PCR. Found here are 74,000 or so clones, about 85% of them singletons; the top ten hold less than 15%. The TCR originated in an adult in good health. The rearrangement uses TRBV2 and TRBJ2-5, with D possibly matching TRBD2 (6 bases). The sequenced sample was peripheral blood, obtained on day 0 of AZD1222 vaccination. The CDR3 spells CASSEASGDQYF. The CDR3 region has the DNA TGTGCCAGCAGTGAAGCCTCGGGGGACCAGTACTTC.